This T cell receptor (beta chain) was identified during a study of shared clonotypes between healthy human individuals. Overall study context: Participating donors consisted of two women and a few men aged 18 to 49. Study-level findings and limits: Rarefaction showed that sequencing of sorted subsets was incomplete (despite large depth). Measured sharing among donors was expected to vary with sequencing depth.

Deletions cut 3 bases from V and 4 bases from J, with 15 bases between. This CDR3 is built from 15 residues. In germline, CDR1 is MDHEN, CDR2 SYDVKM. Terminally differentiated effector memory CD45RA+ cells were excluded from the naive CD8 cells, which were CD45RO-negative and positively selected for CCR7. A word on this clone: Its antigen is still unknown.

Repertoires were generated with immunoSEQ multiplex PCR, while TCRdb's copy carries only in-frame clones and drops some. The sample holds more than 500,000 clones, approximately 95% seen once. The sequenced sample consisted of naive CD8+ T cells sorted from blood. The chain recombines TRBV28 with TRBJ1-2; D unresolved. This receptor was identified in a woman aged 30 to 39 in good health. The CDR3 region has the DNA TGTGCCAGCAGTTTGGGAGAGTCCCGGGGCTATGGCTACACCTTC. The encoded protein is CASSLGESRGYGYTF.